This entry lists 18 T cell receptor beta chains sequenced from one sample in a study of OX40 agonist ivuxolimab in advanced cancers. Some clones are missing from TCRdb's copy, which holds only in-frame ones; the method was immunoSEQ multiplex PCR. Of 15,000 to 20,000 clones listed, around 90% were seen once; the top ten hold less than 80%. Source: CD4+ or CD8+ T cells sorted from blood, taken in a trial of the OX40 agonist ivuxolimab. The receptors were gathered from an adult with an advanced solid tumor such as melanoma, head and neck, liver or kidney cancer.

This clone was seen a few times. The V and J genes are TRBV5-5 and TRBJ2-7, with D tentatively TRBD2 (6 bases). Germline loops: CDR1 SGHKS, CDR2 YYEKEE (reference sequence). The CDR3 runs to 12 residues. Trimming left V 4 bases short and J 9 bases short, with 14 bases between. In DNA, the CDR3 is TGTGCCAGCAGCCTCGGGGGACTCTCGCAGTACTTC. Translation: CASSLGGLSQYF.

This chain joins TRBV10-3 and TRBJ1-2, with no clear D. This CDR3 comprises 15 residues. The V end lost 0 bases, the J end lost 2 bases, and 10 bases lay between the germline ends. Germline V CDR1 and CDR2: ENHRY, SYGVKD. The CDR3 reads CAISESSQRNYGYTF. DNA for the CDR3: TGTGCCATCAGTGAGTCTAGTCAACGGAACTATGGCTACACCTTC.

The chain employs TRBV4-1 and TRBJ2-5; D may be TRBD1 (7 bases). CDR3 size: 17 residues. CDR1 and CDR2 (germline): MGHRA, YSYEKL. Deletions cut 3 bases from V and 2 bases from J, with 19 bases between. The CDR3 DNA follows: TGCGCCAGCAGCCACCAAAACGGGGAGGACAGGCAAGAGACCCAGTACTTC. Translated: CASSHQNGEDRQETQYF.

The rearrangement joins TRBV7-9 to TRBJ1-4, with a tentative D call TRBD1 (5 bases). In germline, CDR1 is SEHNR, CDR2 FQNEAQ (reference sequence). Trimming took 2 bases from V and 5 from J, leaving 21 bases between them. The CDR3 consists of 18 residues. This CDR3 is CASSLSRGGPGKNEKLFF. The CDR3 bases are TGTGCCAGCAGCTTAAGTCGCGGGGGTCCCGGAAAGAATGAAAAACTGTTTTTT.

The chain joins TRBV29-1 to TRBJ1-2; tentative D call: TRBD1 (5 bases). Germline V gene sequence: CDR1 SQVTM, CDR2 ANQGSEA. Trimming cost V 8 bases and J 0 bases, with 13 bases left between them. CDR3 length: 13 residues. The CDR3 DNA is TGCAGCATCGGACATTTAGCTAACTATGGCTACACCTTC. Translation gives CSIGHLANYGYTF.

This chain connects TRBV6-5 to TRBJ2-7, with D possibly matching TRBD1 (5 bases). Germline V CDR1 and CDR2: MNHEY, SVGAGI. V lost 5 bases and J 2 bases, leaving 16 bases between the germline ends. The CDR3 runs to 15 residues. The CDR3 sequence: CASSHTQDRPYEQYF. DNA for the CDR3: TGTGCCAGCAGTCACACACAGGACCGACCCTACGAGCAGTACTTC.

The CDR3 region is CASSLATGRSGNTIYF. CDR3 DNA sequence: TGTGCCAGCAGTCTAGCGACAGGGAGATCTGGAAACACCATATATTTT. The J gene is TRBJ1-3, the V gene TRBV28; TRBD1 aligns across 7 bases. This CDR3 spans 16 amino acids. Trimming at V came to 5 bases and at J to 1 base, leaving 8 bases not matched to a gene. Germline-derived CDR1 and CDR2 are MDHEN and SYDVKM.

The V and J genes are TRBV7-6 and TRBJ2-3; possible D gene TRBD2, 5 bases. CDR1 is SGHVS and CDR2 is FNYEAQ in the germline V gene. This CDR3 contains 13 residues. V lost 5 bases and J 4 bases, leaving 10 bases between the germline ends. The CDR3 protein is CASSLGGADTQYF. The DNA for the CDR3 is TGTGCCAGCAGCCTAGGAGGCGCAGATACGCAGTATTTT.

The V gene is TRBV6-6, the J gene TRBJ1-1; D is ambiguous. CDR3 size: 14 residues. Germline V lookup: CDR1 MNHNY, CDR2 SVGAGI (reference sequence). V shed 2 bases and J shed 2 bases, with 9 bases lying between them. The CDR3 bases are TGTGCCAGCAGTTACGGGCCGGGTAACACTGAAGCTTTCTTT. Encoded protein: CASSYGPGNTEAFF.

This clone was detected only once. CDR3 loop: CASSLGGWNEKLFF. The CDR3 DNA follows: TGTGCCAGCAGCTTAGGGGGCTGGAATGAAAAACTGTTTTTT. The J gene is TRBJ1-4, the V gene TRBV7-6, with a tentative D call TRBD1 (5 bases). The CDR3 is made up of 14 amino acids. Germline V gene sequence: CDR1 SGHVS, CDR2 FNYEAQ. The V end lost 1 base, the J end lost 5 bases, and 8 bases lay between the germline ends.

This clone was counted only a few times. Here the CDR3 reads CAWSPGTGYGYTF. CDR3 bases: TGTGCCTGGAGCCCCGGGACAGGCTATGGCTACACCTTC. The chain uses TRBV30 and TRBJ1-2, with 8 bases fitting TRBD1. The J segment lost 4 bases and the V segment lost 3 bases, leaving 4 bases of the junction unmatched. The CDR3 spans 13 residues. Looked up from germline, CDR1 is GTSNPN and CDR2 is SVGIG (reference sequence).

V is TRBV19 and J is TRBJ2-3, with TRBD2 identical over 8 bases. V was pared by 6 bases and J by 3 bases, with 11 bases of the junction left unmatched. CDR1 is LNHDA and CDR2 is SQIVND in the germline V gene (reference sequence). The CDR3 is 16 residues long. CDR3 sequence (DNA): TGTGCCAGTAGCGCCGAGATTCGGGGGGGTACAGATACGCAGTATTTT. This sequence encodes CASSAEIRGGTDTQYF.

The DNA for the CDR3 is TGTGCCATCAGTGAGTCCGGGACTAGCGGACAAGAGACCCAGTACTTC. Amino acids: CAISESGTSGQETQYF. The rearrangement uses TRBV10-3 and TRBJ2-5; 11 nucleotides agree with TRBD2. The CDR3 loop spans 16 amino acids. The trim removed 0 bases at V and 2 bases at J, leaving 2 bases unmatched. Germline loops: CDR1 ENHRY, CDR2 SYGVKD.

The chain is built from TRBV11-3 and TRBJ1-1; D is possibly TRBD1 (5 bases). Trimming shortened V by 1 base and J by 3 bases, and 15 bases separated the two germline ends. The CDR3 is 16 amino acids. Germline CDR1 and CDR2: SGHNT and YENEEA. The CDR3 reads CASSLGTTVRDTEAFF. The CDR3 nucleotides read TGTGCCAGCAGCTTAGGGACGACAGTTAGGGACACTGAAGCTTTCTTT.

This chain uses TRBV13 with TRBJ1-1; unclear D gene. The CDR3 spans 15 residues. The V gene's germline CDR1 is PRHDT and CDR2 FYEKMQ (reference sequence). The V end was cut by 2 bases, the J end by 1 base, with 11 bases between. CDR3 in amino acids: CASSLSPLENTEAFF. The CDR3 DNA reads TGTGCCAGCAGCTTAAGTCCGCTCGAGAACACTGAAGCTTTCTTT.

The chain employs TRBV29-1 and TRBJ2-2; D uncertain. Germline lookup yields CDR1 SQVTM and CDR2 ANQGSEA. V gave up 5 bases and J gave up 6 bases, with 13 bases separating them. This CDR3 contains 13 residues. CDR3 DNA: TGCAGCGTTCATTTAACGGCTGCCGGGGAGCTGTTTTTT. Protein: CSVHLTAAGELFF.

The chain couples TRBV7-9 to TRBJ2-1; 7 nucleotides line up with TRBD1. Germline V gene lookup returns CDR1 SEHNR and CDR2 FQNEAQ (reference sequence). The CDR3 is 16 residues long. Trimming cost V 1 base and J 4 bases; bases outside gene matches: 7. The DNA for the CDR3 is TGTGCCAGCAGCTTAGAAGGGGGCGAGGTTTACAATGAGCAGTTCTTC. It translates to CASSLEGGEVYNEQFF.

The rearrangement joins TRBV4-1 to TRBJ2-7; 8 nucleotides match TRBD2. Germline V lookup: CDR1 MGHRA, CDR2 YSYEKL. Trimming removed 1 base from V and 3 bases from J; junction bases left unmatched: 11. CDR3 length: 17 amino acids. The CDR3 reads CASSQGGLTSDLYEQYF. The CDR3, as DNA: TGCGCCAGCAGCCAAGGGGGATTGACTAGCGACCTCTACGAGCAGTACTTC.